One and the same sample provided the 6 T cell receptor beta chains below, sequenced in a study of spatial heterogeneity in lung cancer. The time point here: sample taken at primary tumor resection. Unsorted samples of tumor, nontumor lung or frozen PBMC had their whole RNA sequenced. Each CDR3 protein gets one entry after TCRdb re-called the 5' RACE reads with MiXCR. The data contain under 15,000 distinct CDR3 sequences, 12% to 15% of them singletons. The sequences come from PBMCs, collected at surgery. The source is a male donor with early-stage non-small cell lung cancer.

The CDR3 loop is CASSYGSIGQGFGYTF. The CDR3 DNA reads as TGTGCCAGCAGTTACGGGTCTATTGGACAGGGGTTTGGCTACACCTTC. The chain recombines TRBV6-6 with TRBJ1-2, with 9 nucleotides matching TRBD1. Germline CDR1 MNHNY, CDR2 SVGAGI (reference sequence). The CDR3 length is 16 residues. Trimming took 2 bases from V and 7 from J; bases not matched to a gene: 11.

Only a few counts were recorded for this clonotype. This sequence joins TRBV9 and TRBJ2-7, with TRBD2 matching over 7 bases. The germline V gene encodes CDR1 SGDLS and CDR2 YYNGEE. The V and J ends lost 0 bases and 4 bases, in that order; junction bases with no gene match: 7. CDR3 length: 15 amino acids. The DNA for the CDR3 is TGTGCCAGCAGCGTAGGCAGCGGGGCCGTATACGAGCAGTACTTC. This codes for CASSVGSGAVYEQYF.

The chain uses TRBV20-1 and TRBJ2-7, with 11 nucleotides matching TRBD2. Trimming removed 6 bases from V and 2 bases from J; junction bases left unmatched: 9. CDR1 DFQATT and CDR2 SNEGSKA come from the germline V gene (reference sequence). CDR3 length equals 15 residues. This CDR3 is CSAFPPSGGTYEQYF. The CDR3 DNA reads as TGCAGTGCATTCCCTCCTAGCGGGGGGACCTACGAGCAGTACTTC.

DNA of the CDR3: TGTGCCAGCAGCTTAGCGCTGGACGAGCAGTACTTC. Amino acid sequence: CASSLALDEQYF. The V gene is TRBV7-9, the J gene TRBJ2-7; no definite D call. Germline CDR1 and CDR2: SEHNR and FQNEAQ (reference sequence). This CDR3 spans 12 amino acids. The V end lost 0 bases, the J end lost 5 bases, and 5 bases lay between the germline ends. The full variable domain, with the rest looked up from reference TRBV7-9 and TRBJ2-7, is DTGVSQNPRHKITKRGQNVTFRCDPISEHNRLYWYRQTLGQGPEFLTYFQNEAQLEKSRLLSDRFSAERPKGSFSTLEIQRTEQGDSAMYLCASSLALDEQYFGPGTRLTVT.

The V gene is TRBV27, the J gene TRBJ2-2, with 7 bases aligning to TRBD2. Trimming removed 2 bases from V and 3 bases from J; junction bases left unmatched: 6. Per the germline V gene, CDR1 is MNHEY and CDR2 is SMNVEV (reference sequence). The CDR3 has 16 amino acids. The CDR3 nucleotides are TGTGCCAGCAGTTTAAGAGCGGGGAGATACACCGGGGAGCTGTTTTTT. This gives the protein CASSLRAGRYTGELFF.

This clonotype was counted many times. The gene calls are TRBV27 and TRBJ2-7; D might be TRBD2 (7 bases). The CDR3 is made up of 14 amino acids. The V and J ends lost 5 bases and 0 bases respectively, with 11 bases between them. Germline V CDR1 and CDR2: MNHEY, SMNVEV (reference sequence). The DNA of the CDR3 is TGTGCCAGCAGTCCGCGGGGGCCCTCCTACGAGCAGTACTTC. Residues: CASSPRGPSYEQYF.